Listed below are T cell receptor beta chains from one sample, sequenced in a study of blood T cells in healthy people across ages. Using its own MiXCR run on the 5' RACE reads, TCRdb lists one record per CDR3 protein. This table has roughly 680,000 distinct CDR3 sequences, over 40% appearing once. Sequenced input: blood. The receptors stem from a woman older than 75 in good health. Both conserved end residues are part of each CDR3. D genes are given only for firm matches. Rows may omit the clone size; those that give it use once, few, many or a size class.

TRBJ2-3 TRBV29-1 many NA CSALSRTFSTDTQYF TGCAGCGCCCTCTCCAGGACATTTAGCACAGATACGCAGTATTTT
TRBJ2-3 TRBV24-1 NA TRBD1 CATSDPQTGKADTQYF TGTGCCACCAGTGATCCCCAGACAGGGAAGGCAGATACGCAGTATTTT
TRBJ2-3 TRBV20-1 once NA CSARDPGTPLQYF TGCAGTGCTAGAGACCCCGGGACACCTTTGCAGTATTTT
TRBJ2-1 TRBV9 NA NA CASSVARGTYNEQFF TGTGCCAGCAGCGTAGCCCGGGGTACCTACAATGAGCAGTTCTTC
TRBJ2-3 TRBV20-1 NA NA CSASWDTQYF TGCAGTGCTAGCTGGGATACGCAGTATTTT
TRBJ1-5 TRBV9 NA TRBD1 CASSPGTGYSNQPQHF TGTGCCAGCAGCCCTGGGACAGGCTATAGCAATCAGCCCCAGCATTTT
TRBJ2-7 TRBV4-2 NA NA CASSQESGSYEQYF TGTGCCAGCAGCCAAGAGTCTGGCTCCTACGAGCAGTACTTC
TRBJ2-3 TRBV15 NA NA CATSRDARATDTQYF TGTGCCACCAGCAGAGATGCGCGGGCCACAGATACGCAGTATTTT
TRBJ1-1 TRBV7-9 NA NA CASSLYGYTEAFF TGTGCCAGCAGCTTATACGGATACACTGAAGCTTTCTTT
TRBJ1-2 TRBV29-1 NA NA CSVRWSAGYTF TGCAGCGTTCGGTGGTCGGCTGGCTACACCTTC
TRBJ2-7 TRBV28 NA TRBD1 CASSPEVGTGINEQYF TGTGCCAGCAGCCCCGAGGTCGGGACAGGGATAAACGAGCAGTACTTC
TRBJ1-5 TRBV27 few NA CSQHGERQPQHF TGTTCCCAGCATGGGGAACGTCAGCCCCAGCATTTT
TRBJ2-5 TRBV20-1 many NA CSARDGVETQYF TGCAGTGCTCGGGACGGGGTGGAGACCCAGTACTTC